This T cell receptor (beta chain) was sequenced during a study of shared clonotypes between healthy human individuals. Points on this clone: Its antigen is as yet unknown.

Naive CD8 cells comprised CD45RO-negative, CCR7-positively selected cells, excluding terminally differentiated effector memory CD45RA+ cells. Sequencing was performed with immunoSEQ multiplex PCR; in TCRdb, only in-frame clones are kept and a portion is missing. In the table there are a few million clones, around 95% of which are singletons. CDR1 is MNHEY and CDR2 is SMNVEV in the germline V gene (reference sequence). The V and J ends lost 5 bases and 2 bases respectively, with 18 bases between them. The CDR3 totals 16 residues. Study outcomes and limitations: Richness estimates generally favored naive over memory subsets.

The V and J genes are TRBV27 and TRBJ1-2; D gene ambiguous. The receptor was derived from a man younger than 30 in good health. Some clones in this sample may be carry-over from other donors' samples. The sequencing sample was made of naive CD8+ T cells from PBMCs. The CDR3 spells CASSQSALLGNYGYTF. DNA of the CDR3: TGTGCCAGCAGTCAATCGGCTTTGTTGGGGAACTATGGCTACACCTTC.